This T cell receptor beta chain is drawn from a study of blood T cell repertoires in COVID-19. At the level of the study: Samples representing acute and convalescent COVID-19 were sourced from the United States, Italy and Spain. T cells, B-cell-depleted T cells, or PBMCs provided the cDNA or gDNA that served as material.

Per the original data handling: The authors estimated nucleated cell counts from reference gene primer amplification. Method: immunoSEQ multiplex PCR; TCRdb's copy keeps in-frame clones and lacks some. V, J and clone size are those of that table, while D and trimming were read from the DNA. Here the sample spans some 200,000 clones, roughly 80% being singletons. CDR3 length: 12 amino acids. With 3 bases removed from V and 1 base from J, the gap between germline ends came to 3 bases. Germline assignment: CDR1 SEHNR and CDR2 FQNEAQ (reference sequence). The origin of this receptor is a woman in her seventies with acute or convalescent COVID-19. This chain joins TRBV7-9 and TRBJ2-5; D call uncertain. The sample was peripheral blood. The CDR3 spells CASSFSQETQYF. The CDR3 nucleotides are TGTGCCAGCAGCTTCTCCCAAGAGACCCAGTACTTC.